Judged by abundance, the clone carrying this T cell receptor (beta chain) is medium-sized (0.01 to 0.1%). V dropped 6 bases and J dropped 9; count of bases not matched to a gene: 5. The CDR3 length is 12 residues. Germline V gives CDR1 MNHEY, CDR2 SVGEGT. These data originate in a study of metastatic and nonmetastatic thyroid tumors. Thyroid surgery was performed in patients who had received no treatment beforehand. TCRdb re-analyzed the PCR reads using MiXCR. Of roughly 20,000 clones in the sample, about 30% were seen once. Input material: blood. This clonotype originated in a female donor with papillary thyroid cancer or a benign thyroid nodule (not recorded which). Some clones in this sample may be carry-over from other donors' samples. This sequence joins TRBV6-2 or TRBV6-3 and TRBJ2-1, with 7 positions matching TRBD1. The CDR3 is CASRTRQGEQFF. The CDR3 DNA reads TGTGCCAGCAGGACCCGACAGGGTGAGCAGTTCTTC.